This T cell receptor (beta chain) was sequenced in a study of blood T cell repertoires in COVID-19. Whole-study context: Collection of acute and convalescent COVID-19 samples took place in the United States, Italy and Spain. PBMCs, B-cell-depleted T cells, or T cells provided the cDNA or gDNA that made up the material.

Original data processing: The assay estimated nucleated cells by amplifying reference gene primers. The protocol was immunoSEQ multiplex PCR, while the TCRdb copy is restricted to in-frame clones and leaves out a portion. That table furnishes V, J and clone size, whereas the DNA furnished D and trimming. The sample holds around 300,000 clones, 83% seen once. This CDR3 is 15 amino acids long. V lost 5 bases and J lost 4; bases outside the gene matches: 4. Germline CDR1 SGHTA, CDR2 FQGNSA. Specimen: peripheral blood. The V call is TRBV7-2, the J call TRBJ2-7; TRBD2 aligns across 14 bases. The TCR was taken from a woman aged 50 to 60 who had recovered from COVID-19. CDR3 loop: CASSLGLAGAYEQYF. The CDR3 region has the DNA TGTGCCAGCAGCCTGGGACTAGCGGGGGCATACGAGCAGTACTTC.